This passage covers 10 T cell receptor beta chains from one sample sequenced in a study of blood T cell repertoires in COVID-19. Profiled with immunoSEQ multiplex PCR; TCRdb holds only in-frame clones, not every one. The table includes about 140,000 clones, about 87% detected once. Sequenced sample: peripheral blood. All receptors come from a man in his fifties or sixties with active or convalescent COVID-19.

The chain has TRBV19 and TRBJ1-1; D gene uncertain. This CDR3 has 13 residues. With 5 bases removed from V and 6 bases from J, the gap between germline ends came to 13 bases. Per the germline V gene, CDR1 is LNHDA and CDR2 is SQIVND (reference sequence). The CDR3 protein is CASSVGPRSEAFF. Written as DNA, the CDR3 is TGTGCCAGTAGTGTCGGTCCTCGGTCTGAAGCTTTCTTT.

This chain connects TRBV15 to TRBJ2-5; TRBD1 agrees at 8 bases. V shed 0 bases and J 3 bases; nucleotides not matched to a gene: 3. The CDR3 totals 15 residues. CDR1 and CDR2 (germline): LNHNV, YYDKDF (reference sequence). The CDR3 is CATSRDRGREETQYF. For the CDR3, the DNA is TGTGCCACCAGCAGAGACAGGGGGCGAGAAGAGACCCAGTACTTC.

The chain is built from TRBV27 and TRBJ2-2; TRBD2 is a possible D gene (5 bases). Per germline, CDR1 MNHEY and CDR2 SMNVEV (reference sequence). The CDR3 loop spans 14 amino acids. With 5 bases removed from V and 4 bases from J, the gap between germline ends came to 11 bases. The DNA of the CDR3 is TGTGCCAGCAGTGTAGGGAGTCGCACCGGGGAGCTGTTTTTT. Residues: CASSVGSRTGELFF.

The chain carries TRBV27 and TRBJ2-3, with 9 bases fitting TRBD1. This CDR3 spans 14 amino acids. V was pared by 4 bases and J by 4 bases, with 3 bases of the junction left unmatched. The germline V gene has CDR1 MNHEY and CDR2 SMNVEV (reference sequence). CDR3 in DNA: TGTGCCAGCAGTTCTACAGGGGGCGCAGATACGCAGTATTTT. It encodes CASSSTGGADTQYF.

The chain has TRBV28 and TRBJ1-3; D possibly corresponds to TRBD1 (6 bases). The length of the CDR3 is 16 residues. V was pared by 5 bases and J by 0 bases, with 14 bases between. The germline V gene has CDR1 MDHEN and CDR2 SYDVKM. The CDR3 spells CASSPGQPGSGNTIYF. DNA for the CDR3: TGTGCCAGCAGTCCAGGACAGCCGGGCTCTGGAAACACCATATATTTT.

The V call is TRBV28, the J call TRBJ2-1, with TRBD2 matching over 11 bases. Trimming removed 11 bases from V and 9 bases from J; junction bases left unmatched: 9. Germline CDR1 reads MDHEN; CDR2 reads SYDVKM. The CDR3 has 13 amino acids. The CDR3 nucleotides read TGTGCCTTGGGACTAGCGGACACCAGTGAGCAGTTCTTC. Its protein product is CALGLADTSEQFF.

The CDR3 loop is CAWSLRVVETQYF. The CDR3 nucleotides read TGTGCCTGGAGTCTACGCGTCGTAGAGACCCAGTACTTC. The V gene is TRBV30, the J gene TRBJ2-5; D gene uncertain. With 2 bases removed from V and 4 bases from J, the gap between germline ends came to 11 bases. CDR3 length: 13 amino acids. The V gene's germline CDR1 is GTSNPN and CDR2 SVGIG (reference sequence).

The chain has TRBV5-1 and TRBJ2-7; TRBD2 agrees at 7 bases. Germline-derived CDR1 and CDR2 are SGHRS and YFSETQ. The CDR3 consists of 14 residues. J lost 7 bases, V lost 5 bases, and 12 bases had no gene match. The CDR3 region has the DNA TGCGCCAGCAGTGCAGGGACTAAGGGTGGGGAGCAGTACTTC. Amino acid sequence: CASSAGTKGGEQYF.

The chain is built from TRBV19 and TRBJ1-5; 8 bases are shared with TRBD1. This CDR3 region has 14 residues. In germline, CDR1 is LNHDA, CDR2 SQIVND (reference sequence). Losses at the gene ends were 3 bases for V and 6 bases for J; bases not matched to a gene: 4. The CDR3 reads CASSIPQGAQPQHF. The CDR3 coding sequence is TGTGCCAGTAGTATCCCCCAGGGGGCTCAGCCCCAGCATTTT.

The J gene is TRBJ1-4, the V gene TRBV6-5; D not resolved. The V gene's germline CDR1 is MNHEY and CDR2 SVGAGI. V was trimmed by 0 bases and J by 3 bases, leaving 8 bases between them. This CDR3 contains 15 residues. The chain's CDR3 is CASSYSGLPNEKLFF. The CDR3 DNA reads TGTGCCAGCAGTTACTCAGGACTGCCTAATGAAAAACTGTTTTTT.